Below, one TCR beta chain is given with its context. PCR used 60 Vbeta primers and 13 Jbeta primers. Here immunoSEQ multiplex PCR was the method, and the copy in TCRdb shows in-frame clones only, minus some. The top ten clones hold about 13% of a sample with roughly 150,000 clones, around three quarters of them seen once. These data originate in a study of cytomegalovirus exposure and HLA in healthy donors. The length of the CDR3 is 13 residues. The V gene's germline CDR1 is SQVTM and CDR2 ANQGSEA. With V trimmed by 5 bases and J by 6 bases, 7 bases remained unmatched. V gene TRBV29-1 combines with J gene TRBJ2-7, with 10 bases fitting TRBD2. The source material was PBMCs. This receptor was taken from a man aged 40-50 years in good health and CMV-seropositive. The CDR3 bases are TGCAGCGTTTTAGCGGGAGGTCAAGTCGAGCAGTACTTC. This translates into CSVLAGGQVEQYF.